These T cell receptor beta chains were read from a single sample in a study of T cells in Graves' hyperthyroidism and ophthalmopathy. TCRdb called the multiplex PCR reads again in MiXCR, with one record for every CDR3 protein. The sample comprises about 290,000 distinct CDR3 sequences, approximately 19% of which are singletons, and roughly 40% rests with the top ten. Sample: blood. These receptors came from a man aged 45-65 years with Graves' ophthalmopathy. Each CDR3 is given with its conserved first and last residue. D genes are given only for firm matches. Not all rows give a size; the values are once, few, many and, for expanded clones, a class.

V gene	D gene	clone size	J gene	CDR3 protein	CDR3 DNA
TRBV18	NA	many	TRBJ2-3	CASSPPGGTDTQYF	TGTGCCAGCTCACCACCGGGGGGCACAGATACGCAGTATTTT
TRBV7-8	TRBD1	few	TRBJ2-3	CASSLPLDRGPAQSQYF	TGTGCCAGCAGCTTACCCCTCGACAGGGGGCCGGCACAATCGCAGTATTTT
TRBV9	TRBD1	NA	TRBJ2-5	CASSPGQGAQESYF	TGTGCCAGCAGCCCCGGACAGGGGGCCCAGGAGTCGTACTTC
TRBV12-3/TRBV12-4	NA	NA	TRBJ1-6	CASSFRGRDSPLHF	TGTGCCAGCAGTTTTCGGGGCAGGGACTCACCCCTCCACTTT
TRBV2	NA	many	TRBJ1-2	CASSEDSGRGYTF	TGTGCCAGCAGTGAAGACAGCGGGCGGGGCTACACCTTC
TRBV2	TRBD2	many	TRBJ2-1	CASGEPGGTYNEQFF	TGTGCCAGCGGGGAACCGGGAGGAACCTACAATGAGCAGTTCTTC
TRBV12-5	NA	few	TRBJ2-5	CASAGTSETQYF	TGTGCTAGTGCCGGGACGTCGGAGACCCAGTACTTC
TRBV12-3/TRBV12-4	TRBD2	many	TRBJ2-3	CASSLGRIGILAGAVSTDTQYF	TGTGCCAGCAGTTTGGGACGTATCGGCATACTAGCGGGAGCCGTTAGCACAGATACGCAGTATTTT
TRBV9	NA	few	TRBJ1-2	CASSPFPQGSNGYTF	TGTGCCAGCAGCCCCTTCCCCCAGGGGTCAAATGGCTACACCTTC
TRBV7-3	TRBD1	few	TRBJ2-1	CASSLIGQEPHNEQFF	TGTGCCAGCAGCTTAATTGGACAGGAGCCGCACAATGAGCAGTTCTTC
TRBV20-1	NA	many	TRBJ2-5	CSAYPPGHIQETQYF	TGCAGTGCCTACCCGCCAGGACATATCCAAGAGACCCAGTACTTC